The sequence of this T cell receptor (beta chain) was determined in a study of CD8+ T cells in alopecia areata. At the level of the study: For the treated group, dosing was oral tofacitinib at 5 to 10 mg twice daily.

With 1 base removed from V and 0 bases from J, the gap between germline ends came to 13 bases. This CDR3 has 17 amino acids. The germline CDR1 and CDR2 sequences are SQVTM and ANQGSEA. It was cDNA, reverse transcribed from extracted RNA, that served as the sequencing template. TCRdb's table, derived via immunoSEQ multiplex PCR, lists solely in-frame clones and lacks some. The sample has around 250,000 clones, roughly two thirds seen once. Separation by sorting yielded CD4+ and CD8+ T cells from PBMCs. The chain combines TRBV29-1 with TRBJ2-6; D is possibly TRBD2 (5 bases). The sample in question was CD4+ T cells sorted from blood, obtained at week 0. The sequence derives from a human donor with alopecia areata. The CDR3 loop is CSVEGRTGSSGANVLTF. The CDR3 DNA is TGCAGCGTTGAAGGACGGACGGGAAGCTCTGGGGCCAACGTCCTGACTTTC. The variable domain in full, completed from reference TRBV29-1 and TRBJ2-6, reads SAVISQKPSRDICQRGTSLTIQCQVDSQVTMMFWYRQQPGQSLTLIATANQGSEATYESGFVIDKFPISRPNLTFSTLTVSNMSPEDSSIYLCSVEGRTGSSGANVLTFGAGSRLTVL.